This T cell receptor (beta chain) emerged from a study of neurological immune-mediated disorders. Whole-study results and caveats: The repertoires of 18 of 34 multiple sclerosis patients fell into one related-CDR3 cluster (a possible signature) under phylogenetic grouping. The most TCR clonal expansion was seen in HTLV-1-associated myelopathy, and the least was seen in multiple sclerosis, which fell below healthy controls.

Unsorted libraries came from 2 million PBMCs stored at -80 °C. It was by 5'RACE with 10-nucleotide random UMIs that the cDNA was made. TCRdb re-derived calls from the 5' RACE reads in MiXCR, one entry per CDR3 protein. The table includes about 62,000 distinct CDR3 sequences, 4% to 6% detected once. To note about this clonotype: Its antigen is as yet unknown.

This CDR3 contains 15 residues. Trimming cost V 6 bases and J 7 bases; bases outside gene matches: 8. Input material: PBMCs. This rearrangement joins TRBV12-3 or TRBV12-4 to TRBJ1-4; the match to TRBD1 covers 10 bases. The sequence derives from a woman aged 50 to 65 with multiple sclerosis. CDR3 amino acids: CASRKPGQGFEKLFF. The CDR3 nucleotides read TGTGCCAGCAGAAAACCGGGACAGGGGTTTGAAAAACTGTTTTTT.